A single sample is the source of the 26 T cell receptor beta chains below, sequenced in a study of shared clonotypes between healthy human individuals. TCRdb's table, derived via immunoSEQ multiplex PCR, lists solely in-frame clones and lacks some. The sample lists about 2,500,000 clones, just over 90% seen once, with 0.11% to 0.15% in the top ten. Material for sequencing was naive CD4+ T cells sorted from blood. Subset described: CD45RA+ positively selected. These receptors came from a man aged 18-30 years in good health.

The CDR3 nucleotides are TGTGCCAGCAGTGGGGGAGGGCCTCAGCCCCAGCATTTT. Encoded protein: CASSGGGPQPQHF. The chain combines TRBV2 with TRBJ1-5; the D is unclear. Trimming shortened V by 4 bases and J by 6 bases, and 10 bases separated the two germline ends. CDR3 length equals 13 residues. Per germline, CDR1 SNHLY and CDR2 FYNNEI.

The chain links TRBV28 to TRBJ1-1; possible D gene TRBD1, 6 bases. The V end lost 6 bases, the J end lost 5 bases, and 16 bases lay between the germline ends. The CDR3 covers 14 residues. Germline CDR1 and CDR2: MDHEN and SYDVKM. CDR3 region: CASRSHDRHTEAFF. The CDR3 DNA follows: TGTGCCAGCAGAAGTCATGACAGGCATACTGAAGCTTTCTTT.

The V and J genes are TRBV14 and TRBJ2-1; D is perhaps TRBD2 (6 bases). Trimming cost V 3 bases and J 4 bases, with 10 bases left between them. The CDR3 is 14 residues long. Germline V gives CDR1 SGHDN, CDR2 FVKESK. The CDR3 nucleotides read TGTGCCAGCAGCCATAGGGACTTTTACAATGAGCAGTTCTTC. Translating it yields CASSHRDFYNEQFF.

The V gene is TRBV9, the J gene TRBJ2-7, with D uncertain. CDR1 and CDR2 (germline): SGDLS, YYNGEE. The V gene lost 4 bases and the J gene lost 7 bases, with 21 bases spanning the gap. The CDR3 is 15 amino acids. The CDR3 nucleotides read TGTGCCAGCAGCCCTTCAGGAGACCTTATACAAGAGCAGTACTTC. Amino acids: CASSPSGDLIQEQYF.

The chain links TRBV6-1 to TRBJ1-2; 7 bases are shared with TRBD1. The ends lost 0 bases at V and 5 bases at J; junction bases unmatched: 12. CDR1 MNHNS and CDR2 SASEGT come from the germline V gene. There are 17 residues in the CDR3. CDR3 loop: CASSEARTWDSPYGYTF. CDR3 nucleotide sequence: TGTGCCAGCAGTGAAGCGCGCACGTGGGACAGCCCTTATGGCTACACCTTC.

This sequence joins TRBV28 and TRBJ1-1, with D perhaps matching TRBD1 (5 bases). Trimming pared 8 bases from V and 2 bases from J, leaving 9 bases between. Germline V gene sequence: CDR1 MDHEN, CDR2 SYDVKM. This CDR3 contains 12 residues. The CDR3 DNA follows: TGTGCCAGCCGTGACAGCAACACTGAAGCTTTCTTT. The encoded protein is CASRDSNTEAFF.

V usage is TRBV30 and J usage is TRBJ2-1; 10 bases line up with TRBD1. CDR1 and CDR2 (germline): GTSNPN, SVGIG (reference sequence). The ends lost 0 bases at V and 8 bases at J; junction bases unmatched: 10. The CDR3 is 16 amino acids. CDR3 region: CAWSVSFGTGAHEQFF. The CDR3 coding sequence is TGTGCCTGGAGTGTATCCTTCGGGACAGGGGCCCATGAGCAGTTCTTC.

The rearrangement links TRBV11-2 to TRBJ2-3; D gene uncertain. This CDR3 comprises 15 residues. Germline-derived CDR1 and CDR2 are SGHAT and FQNNGV. The V end was cut by 3 bases, the J end by 0 bases, with 10 bases between. CDR3 sequence (DNA): TGTGCCAGCAGCTTTGCGTTCCCTAGCACAGATACGCAGTATTTT. Translating it yields CASSFAFPSTDTQYF.

V gene TRBV5-4 combines with J gene TRBJ2-3, with 13 nucleotides matching TRBD2. This CDR3 spans 17 amino acids. J gave up 0 bases and V 4 bases, and 5 bases lay outside the gene matches. Looked up from germline, CDR1 is SGHNT and CDR2 is YYREEE (reference sequence). The CDR3 sequence is CASSPGGLAGSTDTQYF. The CDR3 DNA follows: TGTGCCAGCAGCCCGGGGGGACTAGCGGGGAGCACAGATACGCAGTATTTT.

This clone appeared a single time. The gene calls are TRBV19 and TRBJ1-4, with D tentatively TRBD1 (5 bases). The CDR3 is 16 residues long. V was clipped by 7 bases and J by 2 bases, with 17 bases between them. Germline CDR1 reads LNHDA; CDR2 reads SQIVND (reference sequence). The CDR3: CASMAQGSSTNEKLFF. CDR3 bases: TGTGCCAGTATGGCCCAGGGCTCAAGCACTAATGAAAAACTGTTTTTT. The full variable domain, rest sourced from reference TRBV19 and TRBJ1-4, is DGGITQSPKYLFRKEGQNVTLSCEQNLNHDAMYWYRQDPGQGLRLIYYSQIVNDFQKGDIAEGYSVSREKKESFPLTVTSAQKNPTAFYLCASMAQGSSTNEKLFFGSGTQLSVL.

The rearrangement links TRBV6-1 to TRBJ1-6; D is unclear. The CDR3 runs 13 residues. The germline V gene encodes CDR1 MNHNS and CDR2 SASEGT. Trimming stripped 2 bases from V and 7 bases from J, with 6 bases between. The CDR3 bases are TGTGCCAGCAGTGAATTGGGGAATTCACCCCTCCACTTT. It codes for CASSELGNSPLHF.

In the case of this clone: This same CDR3 is encoded by further DNA sequences in the sample. The CDR3 nucleotides read TGCGCCAGCAGCCTCACAACGGGGAGCACAGATACGCAGTATTTT. Amino acids: CASSLTTGSTDTQYF. The rearrangement uses TRBV5-1 and TRBJ2-3; TRBD2 might be the D (5 bases). Trimming cost V 4 bases and J 0 bases, with 12 bases left between them. Germline CDR1 SGHRS, CDR2 YFSETQ. The CDR3 has 15 amino acids.

This clone was seen a few times. A junction boundary mismatches the germline segment, possibly from a read error. The chain links TRBV12-5 to TRBJ2-7; 11 nucleotides line up with TRBD1. The germline gives CDR1 LGHNT, CDR2 FRNRAP. The CDR3 covers 13 residues. Here the CDR3 reads CASGLTRDRGAGF. The CDR3 DNA reads as TGTGCTAGTGGTTTGACCCGGGACAGGGGGGCAGGGTTC.

The chain employs TRBV15 and TRBJ2-3; no reliable D call. Trimming removed 1 base at V and 4 bases at J, with 6 bases between. Germline loops: CDR1 LNHNV, CDR2 YYDKDF (reference sequence). The CDR3 consists of 13 residues. The CDR3, as DNA: TGTGCCACCAGCAGAGGGGCAGCAGATACGCAGTATTTT. Protein: CATSRGAADTQYF.

The V call is TRBV2, the J call TRBJ2-7, with 14 bases aligning to TRBD2. The V and J ends lost 6 bases and 3 bases, in that order; junction bases with no gene match: 7. Germline lookup yields CDR1 SNHLY and CDR2 FYNNEI. The CDR3 length is 16 residues. This CDR3 is CASRKEGLAGVYEQYF. The CDR3 nucleotides read TGTGCCAGCAGGAAAGAGGGACTAGCGGGAGTCTACGAGCAGTACTTC.

The chain couples TRBV6-4 to TRBJ1-6; D is ambiguous. With 6 bases removed from V and 4 bases from J, the gap between germline ends came to 7 bases. Germline V gene lookup returns CDR1 MRHNA and CDR2 SNTAGT. CDR3 size: 13 residues. The CDR3 loop reads CASSAEYNSPLHF. The DNA for the CDR3 is TGTGCCAGCAGCGCAGAGTATAATTCACCCCTCCACTTT.

Note on this clone: The junction departs from the called germline gene at one end, perhaps through a read error. The chain uses TRBV7-6 and TRBJ1-1; D possibly corresponds to TRBD1 (5 bases). The germline CDR1 and CDR2 sequences are SGHVS and FNYEAQ. This CDR3 spans 13 amino acids. Here the CDR3 DNA reads TGTGCCAGCAACTTACGCAGGGCCACTGAAGCTTTCTTT. Translating gives CASNLRRATEAFF.

The chain recombines TRBV9 with TRBJ1-2; no clear D gene. Germline CDR1 reads SGDLS; CDR2 reads YYNGEE. The CDR3 runs 14 residues. Between the trimmed V and J ends, which lost 0 bases and 5 bases, there was a span of 11 bases. For the CDR3, the DNA is TGTGCCAGCAGCGTAGAAGCCGGGGTATATGGCTACACCTTC. Amino acid sequence: CASSVEAGVYGYTF. Based on the CDR3 plus reference TRBV9 and TRBJ1-2, the full variable domain is DSGVTQTPKHLITATGQRVTLRCSPRSGDLSVYWYQQSLDQGLQFLIQYYNGEERAKGNILERFSAQQFPDLHSELNLSSLELGDSALYFCASSVEAGVYGYTFGSGTRLTVV.

J is TRBJ2-5 and V is TRBV11-2; possibly TRBD1 or TRBD2 for D (5 bases each). With 6 bases removed from V and 2 bases from J, the gap between germline ends came to 19 bases. The CDR3 contains 16 residues. CDR1 is SGHAT and CDR2 is FQNNGV in the germline V gene. The CDR3 region is CASSTGRGPFQETQYF. CDR3 nucleotide sequence: TGTGCCAGCAGTACAGGACGGGGTCCCTTTCAAGAGACCCAGTACTTC.

The J gene is TRBJ2-7, the V gene TRBV19, with a weak D call TRBD2 (6 bases). Germline V gene data show CDR1 as LNHDA and CDR2 as SQIVND (reference sequence). V lost 0 bases and J lost 2, with 14 bases in between. The CDR3 runs to 16 residues. The CDR3 DNA follows: TGTGCCAGTAGTATAGACCCCGGGACGGGAGCCTACGAGCAGTACTTC. This gives the protein CASSIDPGTGAYEQYF.

The chain carries TRBV19 and TRBJ1-6; D call uncertain. There are 15 residues in the CDR3. The germline V gene has CDR1 LNHDA and CDR2 SQIVND (reference sequence). Deletions cut 7 bases from V and 7 bases from J, with 17 bases between. The chain's CDR3 is CASTPSGLGNSPLHF. The CDR3 DNA reads as TGTGCCAGTACCCCGTCAGGACTGGGCAATTCACCCCTCCACTTT.

The J gene is TRBJ2-5, the V gene TRBV27, with unresolved D. Germline loops: CDR1 MNHEY, CDR2 SMNVEV (reference sequence). Trimming removed 5 bases at V and 5 bases at J, with 15 bases between. The CDR3 contains 14 residues. CDR3 loop: CASSPSSIRETQYF. The CDR3, as DNA: TGTGCCAGCAGTCCCTCCAGCATCCGGGAGACCCAGTACTTC.

The rearrangement uses TRBV5-6 and TRBJ2-3; D might be TRBD1 (5 bases). V lost 2 bases to trimming and J lost 4 bases, with 8 bases between them. Germline values: CDR1 SGHDT, CDR2 YYEEEE. The CDR3 totals 13 residues. CDR3 coding DNA: TGTGCCAGCAGCTTAGGGGTGGCAGATACGCAGTATTTT. Translating gives CASSLGVADTQYF.

CDR3 region: CASRSRALSDSPLHF. DNA for the CDR3: TGCGCCAGCAGGAGCAGGGCCCTTTCAGATTCACCCCTCCACTTT. The chain carries TRBV5-1 and TRBJ1-6; D possibly corresponds to TRBD1 (5 bases). V lost 5 bases, J lost 8 bases, and 17 bases lay in between. The CDR3 length is 15 residues. CDR1 SGHRS and CDR2 YFSETQ come from the germline V gene.

This chain uses TRBV4-2 with TRBJ2-3; 7 bases align to TRBD1. V gave up 4 bases and J gave up 6 bases; unmatched junction bases: 10. The germline gives CDR1 LGHNA, CDR2 YNFKEQ. The CDR3 has 15 amino acids. CDR3 loop: CASSPGTQQGDTQYF. CDR3 in DNA: TGTGCCAGCAGCCCAGGAACCCAACAGGGGGATACGCAGTATTTT.

V and J are TRBV11-2 and TRBJ2-1; maybe TRBD1 (6 bases). Germline CDR1 and CDR2: SGHAT and FQNNGV. The V end lost 5 bases, the J end lost 5 bases, and 10 bases lay between the germline ends. The CDR3 totals 13 residues. The CDR3 DNA reads as TGTGCCAGCAGCGGGGGCACGGACAATGAGCAGTTCTTC. Translating it yields CASSGGTDNEQFF.